This TCR beta chain was identified during a study of control samples from healthy donors and cancer patients. TCRdb's table, derived via immunoSEQ multiplex PCR, lists solely in-frame clones and lacks some. Of 100,000 to 150,000 clones listed, around 90% were seen once; the top ten hold 2% to 2.5%. Trimming cost V 2 bases and J 7 bases; bases outside gene matches: 11. Germline-derived CDR1 and CDR2 are MNHNS and SASEGT. The CDR3 sequence is 17 residues long. J is TRBJ2-3 and V is TRBV6-1; 11 bases fit TRBD2. This receptor was identified in a young man in good health. The sequenced sample consisted of blood. The CDR3 here is CASSERSRLAGLNTQYF. CDR3 nucleotides: TGTGCCAGCAGTGAAAGATCCCGACTAGCGGGACTAAATACGCAGTATTTT.